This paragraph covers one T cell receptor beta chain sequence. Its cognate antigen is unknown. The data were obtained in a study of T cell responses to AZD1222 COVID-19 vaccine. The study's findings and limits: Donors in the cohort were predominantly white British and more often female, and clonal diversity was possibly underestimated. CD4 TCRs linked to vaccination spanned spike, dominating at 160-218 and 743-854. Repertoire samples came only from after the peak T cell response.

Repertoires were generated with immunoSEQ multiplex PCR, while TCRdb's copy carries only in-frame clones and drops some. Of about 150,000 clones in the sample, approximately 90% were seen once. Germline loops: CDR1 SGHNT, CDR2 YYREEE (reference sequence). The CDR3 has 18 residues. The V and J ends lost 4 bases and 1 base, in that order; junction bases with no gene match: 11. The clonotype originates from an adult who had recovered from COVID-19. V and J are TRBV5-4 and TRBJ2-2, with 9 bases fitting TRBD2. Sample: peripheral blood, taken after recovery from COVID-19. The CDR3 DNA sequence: TGTGCCAGCAGCCCCCCTGCGGGGGGGCCACGGAACACCGGGGAGCTGTTTTTT. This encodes CASSPPAGGPRNTGELFF.